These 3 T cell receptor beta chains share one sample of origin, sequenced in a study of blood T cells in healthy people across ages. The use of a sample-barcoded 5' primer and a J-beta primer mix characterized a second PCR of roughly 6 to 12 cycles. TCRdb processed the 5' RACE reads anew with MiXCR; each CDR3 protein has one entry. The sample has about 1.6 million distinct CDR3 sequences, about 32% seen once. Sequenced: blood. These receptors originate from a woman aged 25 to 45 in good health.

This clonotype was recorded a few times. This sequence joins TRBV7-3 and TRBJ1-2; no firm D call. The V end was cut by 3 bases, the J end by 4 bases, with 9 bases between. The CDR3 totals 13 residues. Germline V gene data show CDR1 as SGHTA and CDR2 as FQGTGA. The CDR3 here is CASSFSVGYGYTF. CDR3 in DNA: TGTGCCAGCAGCTTCTCAGTTGGCTATGGCTACACCTTC.

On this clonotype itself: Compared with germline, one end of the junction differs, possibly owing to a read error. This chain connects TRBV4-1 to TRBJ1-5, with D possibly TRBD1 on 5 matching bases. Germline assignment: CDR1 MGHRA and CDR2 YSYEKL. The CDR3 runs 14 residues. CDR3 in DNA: TGCCCCAGCAGCCAGTTACGAGGGGATCAGCCCCAGCATTTT. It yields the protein CPSSQLRGDQPQHF.

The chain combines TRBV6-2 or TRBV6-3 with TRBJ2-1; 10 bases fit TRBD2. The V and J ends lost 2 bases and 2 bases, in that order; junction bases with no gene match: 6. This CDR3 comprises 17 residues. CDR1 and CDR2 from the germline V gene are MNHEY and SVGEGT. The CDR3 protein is CASSYVEREGPYNEQFF. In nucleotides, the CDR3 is TGTGCCAGCAGTTACGTAGAGCGGGAGGGCCCCTACAATGAGCAGTTCTTC.